These T cell receptor beta chains were read from a single sample in a study of response to subunit inactivated influenza vaccine. Via MiXCR, TCRdb re-called the RT-PCR reads, giving one row per CDR3 protein. The profile covers around 300,000 distinct CDR3 sequences, with approximately 23% appearing a single time and 10% taken by the ten largest. Sequencing used PBMCs from blood, obtained less than 22 months after vaccination. These receptors all stem from a man in his fifties or sixties who received an inactivated influenza vaccine. Both conserved end residues are part of each CDR3. A D gene is named only where the DNA matches it firmly. Rows give clone size only sometimes, using once, few, many, or a class for an expanded clone.

D	J	size	V	CDR3	DNA
.	TRBJ1-6	.	TRBV6-2/TRBV6-3	CASSFRPGLNSPLHF	TGTGCCAGCAGTTTCCGACCGGGCTTGAATTCACCCCTCCACTTT
.	TRBJ2-3	.	TRBV4-3	CASSQMSWGSASTDTQYF	TGCGCCAGCAGCCAAATGTCTTGGGGATCGGCGAGCACAGATACGCAGTATTTT
TRBD2	TRBJ2-7	.	TRBV11-2	CASSSHRASGGYEQYF	TGTGCCAGCAGCTCTCATAGGGCTAGCGGGGGCTACGAGCAGTACTTC
.	TRBJ2-7	.	TRBV20-1	CSARDQGPSYEQYF	TGCAGTGCTAGAGATCAGGGGCCGTCATACGAGCAGTACTTC
TRBD1	TRBJ1-5	.	TRBV7-8	CASSLGTGAFESQHF	TGTGCCAGCAGCTTAGGGACAGGGGCTTTTGAGTCCCAGCATTTT
TRBD2	TRBJ2-3	many	TRBV5-1	CASSLGLAGAADTQYF	TGCGCCAGCAGCTTGGGACTAGCGGGAGCGGCAGATACGCAGTATTTT
.	TRBJ1-1	.	TRBV20-1	CSARVGHTEAFF	TGCAGTGCTAGAGTTGGGCACACTGAAGCTTTCTTT
TRBD1	TRBJ1-1	few	TRBV7-9	CASSLGRDRGFTEAFF	TGTGCCAGCAGCTTAGGGAGGGACAGGGGATTCACTGAAGCTTTCTTT
.	TRBJ2-1	few	TRBV12-3/TRBV12-4	CASSLPPHREQFF	TGTGCCAGCAGTTTACCCCCCCATCGTGAGCAGTTCTTC
TRBD2	TRBJ2-7	.	TRBV5-1	CASRSQTLSGLAGVYEQYF	TGCGCCAGCAGATCACAAACATTATCGGGACTAGCGGGAGTCTACGAGCAGTACTTC
.	TRBJ2-6	few	TRBV5-6	CASLISGANVLTF	TGTGCCAGCCTAATCTCTGGGGCCAACGTCCTGACTTTC
.	TRBJ2-7	.	TRBV5-1	CASSLTGTSYEQYF	TGCGCCAGCAGCTTGACAGGGACCTCCTACGAGCAGTACTTC
.	TRBJ1-2	.	TRBV27	CASSWAGGSDSYGYTF	TGTGCCAGCAGTTGGGCCGGCGGGTCGGATAGCTATGGCTACACCTTC
TRBD1	TRBJ1-2	many	TRBV7-8	CASSLQGLGYTF	TGTGCCAGCAGCCTACAGGGGCTCGGCTACACCTTC
.	TRBJ2-7	many	TRBV20-1	CSARDGDLKSSYEQYF	TGCAGTGCTAGAGATGGGGACCTGAAAAGCTCCTACGAGCAGTACTTC
.	TRBJ2-1	.	TRBV4-2	CASSHPWTQLFPYNEQFF	TGTGCCAGCAGCCACCCCTGGACCCAGTTATTTCCCTACAATGAGCAGTTCTTC
.	TRBJ1-1	.	TRBV20-1	CSARRGGTGTEAFF	TGCAGTGCTAGAAGAGGCGGTACTGGCACTGAAGCTTTCTTT
TRBD1	TRBJ2-1	few	TRBV29-1	CSVDRPDRGSYNEQFF	TGCAGCGTTGACCGCCCCGACAGGGGCTCCTACAATGAGCAGTTCTTC
.	TRBJ1-2	.	TRBV5-1	CASSLNAQLNYGYTF	TGCGCCAGCAGCCTGAATGCACAGCTTAACTATGGCTACACCTTC
.	TRBJ2-1	few	TRBV5-1	CASSPTRPIRGEQFF	TGCGCCAGCAGCCCCACCCGGCCAATCCGGGGAGAGCAGTTCTTC
TRBD1	TRBJ2-7	.	TRBV7-9	CASSPEDRERGEQYF	TGTGCCAGCAGCCCCGAGGACAGGGAGAGGGGTGAGCAGTACTTC
.	TRBJ1-2	.	TRBV20-1	CSADWPNYGYTF	TGCAGTGCGGATTGGCCCAACTATGGCTACACCTTC
.	TRBJ1-1	.	TRBV6-5	CASSYGANTEALF	TGTGCCAGCAGTTACGGGGCGAACACTGAAGCTTTATTT
.	TRBJ1-1	few	TRBV27	CASSLDSLTEAFF	TGTGCCAGCAGTTTGGACAGTCTCACTGAAGCTTTCTTT
.	TRBJ2-3	.	TRBV7-2	CASSLRRQVLFPDTQYF	TGTGCCAGCAGCCTCCGTCGGCAAGTTCTTTTCCCAGATACGCAGTATTTT
.	TRBJ1-4	.	TRBV20-1	CSARVMTKGMGSGEKLFF	TGCAGTGCTAGAGTCATGACAAAGGGGATGGGGTCGGGTGAAAAACTGTTTTTT
TRBD1	TRBJ2-5	.	TRBV7-2	CASSLDRVETQYF	TGTGCCAGCAGTTTAGACAGGGTAGAGACCCAGTACTTC
.	TRBJ1-2	.	TRBV6-1	CASTQRSQGAFADYGYTF	TGTGCCAGCACTCAAAGGAGTCAGGGAGCCTTCGCGGACTATGGCTACACCTTC
.	TRBJ1-6	few	TRBV27	CASSFQSGNNSPLHF	TGTGCCAGCAGTTTCCAGTCCGGGAATAATTCACCCCTCCACTTT
.	TRBJ2-2	many	TRBV3-1	CASTPAGQNTGELFF	TGTGCCAGCACCCCTGCCGGGCAAAACACCGGGGAGCTGTTTTTT
TRBD2	TRBJ2-1	once	TRBV2	CASGGTSFYNEQFF	TGTGCCAGCGGTGGGACTAGTTTCTACAATGAGCAGTTCTTC
.	TRBJ2-5	few	TRBV2	CASSEAQSGLETQYF	TGTGCCAGCAGTGAAGCGCAGTCCGGGTTGGAGACCCAGTACTTC
.	TRBJ2-5	.	TRBV5-1	CASSLGQSQETQYF	TGCGCCAGCAGCTTGGGACAGAGCCAAGAGACCCAGTACTTC
TRBD1	TRBJ1-1	.	TRBV20-1	CSARRADRVGTEAFF	TGCAGTGCTAGGAGGGCCGACAGGGTGGGCACTGAAGCTTTCTTT
.	TRBJ2-7	.	TRBV20-1	CSARDRAGGSYEQYF	TGCAGTGCAAGGGACCGGGCTGGGGGCTCCTACGAGCAGTACTTC
TRBD2	TRBJ2-1	.	TRBV29-1	CSVKGLAGERNEQFF	TGCAGCGTTAAGGGACTAGCGGGAGAGAGGAATGAGCAGTTCTTC
.	TRBJ2-2	.	TRBV11-2	CASSGGVTGELFF	TGTGCCAGCAGCGGAGGGGTTACCGGGGAGCTGTTTTTT
.	TRBJ1-2	.	TRBV28	CASSPFGVNYGYTF	TGTGCCAGCAGTCCATTCGGGGTAAACTATGGCTACACCTTC
.	TRBJ2-7	.	TRBV3-1	CASSRRSNEQYF	TGTGCCAGCAGCCGCAGGTCAAACGAGCAGTACTTC
.	TRBJ1-6	many	TRBV7-2	CASSSVGQVLNSPLHF	TGTGCCAGCAGCTCGGTGGGGCAGGTGTTAAATTCACCCCTCCACTTT
.	TRBJ1-2	few	TRBV28	CASSYRARYGYTF	TGTGCCAGCAGTTACAGGGCCAGGTATGGCTACACCTTC
.	TRBJ1-1	few	TRBV7-9	CASSLNSLPGGAFF	TGTGCCAGCAGCTTAAACTCCCTACCCGGGGGAGCTTTCTTT
.	TRBJ1-6	few	TRBV5-1	CASSLASRTDSPLHF	TGCGCCAGCAGCTTGGCCTCTAGGACAGATTCACCCCTCCACTTT
TRBD1	TRBJ1-2	few	TRBV7-2	CASSAPGQGHGYTF	TGTGCCAGCAGCGCCCCGGGACAGGGACATGGCTACACCTTC
TRBD1	TRBJ1-4	.	TRBV20-1	CSAATRDRGEKLFF	TGCAGTGCTGCAACCCGGGACAGGGGTGAAAAACTGTTTTTT
.	TRBJ2-5	few	TRBV4-3	CASSQDLGREETQYF	TGCGCCAGCAGCCAAGATCTGGGCAGAGAAGAGACCCAGTACTTC
.	TRBJ1-6	.	TRBV19	CASSTSRGTTSSPLHF	TGTGCCAGTAGTACCTCCCGGGGCACCACGAGCTCACCCCTCCACTTT
TRBD2	TRBJ2-7	few	TRBV5-1	CASSFLGTSGFSYEQYF	TGCGCCAGCAGCTTTCTTGGGACTAGCGGATTCTCCTACGAGCAGTACTTC
TRBD1	TRBJ1-2	many	TRBV7-2	CASSLDLTGVEGYTF	TGTGCCAGCAGCTTAGACCTGACAGGGGTGGAGGGCTACACCTTC
.	TRBJ2-7	few	TRBV5-1	CASSSSPRVEQYF	TGCGCCAGCAGCTCATCTCCCCGTGTTGAGCAGTACTTC
TRBD1	TRBJ1-2	many	TRBV5-6	CASSPGQDYGYTF	TGTGCCAGCTCACCGGGACAGGACTATGGCTACACCTTC
.	TRBJ1-1	many	TRBV28	CASTPSMNTEAFF	TGTGCCAGCACCCCGTCCATGAACACTGAAGCTTTCTTT
.	TRBJ1-1	many	TRBV29-1	CSVGTKQRMNTEAFF	TGCAGCGTGGGGACGAAGCAACGAATGAACACTGAAGCTTTCTTT
TRBD1	TRBJ1-1	few	TRBV6-2/TRBV6-3	CASSRFKGQGADTEAFF	TGTGCCAGCAGCCGCTTTAAGGGACAGGGGGCCGACACTGAAGCTTTCTTT
.	TRBJ2-7	.	TRBV5-1	CASSLDSGRGIPYEQYF	TGCGCCAGCAGCTTGGACTCTGGCAGGGGAATACCCTACGAGCAGTACTTC
.	TRBJ1-2	.	TRBV28	CASSDIQGTSNYGYTF	TGTGCCAGCAGCGACATTCAGGGAACTAGTAACTATGGCTACACCTTC
.	TRBJ2-5	.	TRBV7-3	CASSTDRWAETQYF	TGTGCCAGCAGCACCGACCGCTGGGCAGAGACCCAGTACTTC
.	TRBJ1-2	few	TRBV10-3	CAISEGRNYGYTF	TGTGCCATCAGTGAGGGCAGAAACTATGGCTACACCTTC
TRBD2	TRBJ2-7	few	TRBV27	CASRLAGGYEQYF	TGTGCCAGCAGACTAGCGGGAGGATACGAGCAGTACTTC
.	TRBJ1-5	few	TRBV12-3/TRBV12-4	CASSLRSSGASNQPQHF	TGTGCCAGCAGTTTAAGATCCTCGGGAGCGAGCAATCAGCCCCAGCATTTT